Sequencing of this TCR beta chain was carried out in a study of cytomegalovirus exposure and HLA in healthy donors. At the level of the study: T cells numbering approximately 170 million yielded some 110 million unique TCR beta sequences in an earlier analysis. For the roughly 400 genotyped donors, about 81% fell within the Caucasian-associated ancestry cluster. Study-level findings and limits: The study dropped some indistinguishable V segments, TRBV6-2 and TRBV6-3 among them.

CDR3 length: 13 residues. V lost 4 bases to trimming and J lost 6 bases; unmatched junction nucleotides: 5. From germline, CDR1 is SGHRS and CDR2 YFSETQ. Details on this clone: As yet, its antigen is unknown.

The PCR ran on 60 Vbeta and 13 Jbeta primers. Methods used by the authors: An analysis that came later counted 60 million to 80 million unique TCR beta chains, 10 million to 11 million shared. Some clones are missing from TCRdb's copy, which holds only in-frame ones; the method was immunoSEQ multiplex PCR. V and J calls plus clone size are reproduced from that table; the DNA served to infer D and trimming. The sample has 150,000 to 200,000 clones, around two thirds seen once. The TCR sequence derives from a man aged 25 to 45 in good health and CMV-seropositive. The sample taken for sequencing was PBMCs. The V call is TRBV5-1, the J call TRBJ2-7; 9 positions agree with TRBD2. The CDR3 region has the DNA TGCGCCAGCAGCATAGGACTAGCGCGCGAGCAGTACTTC. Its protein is CASSIGLAREQYF.